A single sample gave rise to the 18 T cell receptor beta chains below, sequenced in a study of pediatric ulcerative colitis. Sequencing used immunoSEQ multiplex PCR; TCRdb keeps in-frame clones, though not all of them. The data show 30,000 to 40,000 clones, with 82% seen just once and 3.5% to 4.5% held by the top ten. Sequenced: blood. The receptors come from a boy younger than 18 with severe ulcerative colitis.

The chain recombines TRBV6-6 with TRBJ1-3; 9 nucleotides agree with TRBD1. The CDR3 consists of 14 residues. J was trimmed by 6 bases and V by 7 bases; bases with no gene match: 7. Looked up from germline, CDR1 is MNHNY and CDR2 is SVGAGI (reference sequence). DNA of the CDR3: TGTGCCAGCAAATCCGGGACAGGGAAAAACACCATATATTTT. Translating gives CASKSGTGKNTIYF.

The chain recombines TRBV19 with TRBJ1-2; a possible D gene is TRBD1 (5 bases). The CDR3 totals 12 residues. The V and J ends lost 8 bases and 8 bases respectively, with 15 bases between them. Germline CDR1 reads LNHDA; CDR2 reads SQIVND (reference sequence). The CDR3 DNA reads TGTGCCAGTGGCCGGGGCCAGGGCGGCTACACCTTC. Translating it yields CASGRGQGGYTF.

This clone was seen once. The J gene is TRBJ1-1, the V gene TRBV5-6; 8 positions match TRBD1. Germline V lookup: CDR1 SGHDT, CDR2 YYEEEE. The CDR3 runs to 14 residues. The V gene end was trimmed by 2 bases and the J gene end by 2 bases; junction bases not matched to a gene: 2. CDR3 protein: CASSFGTGNTEAFF. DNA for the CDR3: TGTGCCAGCAGCTTTGGGACAGGTAACACTGAAGCTTTCTTT.

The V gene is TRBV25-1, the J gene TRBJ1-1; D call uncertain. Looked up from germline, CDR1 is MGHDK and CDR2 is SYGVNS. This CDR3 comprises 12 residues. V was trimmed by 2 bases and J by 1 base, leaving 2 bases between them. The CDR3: CASSETNTEAFF. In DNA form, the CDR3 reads TGTGCCAGCAGTGAAACGAACACTGAAGCTTTCTTT. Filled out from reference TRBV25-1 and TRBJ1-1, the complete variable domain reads EADIYQTPRYLVIGTGKKITLECSQTMGHDKMYWYQQDPGMELHLIHYSYGVNSTEKGDLSSESTVSRIRTEHFPLTLESARPSHTSQYLCASSETNTEAFFGQGTRLTVV.

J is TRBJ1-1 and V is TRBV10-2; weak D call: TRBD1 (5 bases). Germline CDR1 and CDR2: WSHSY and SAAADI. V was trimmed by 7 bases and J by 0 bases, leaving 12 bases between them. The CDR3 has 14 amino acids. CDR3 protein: CASTDSTMNTEAFF. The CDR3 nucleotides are TGCGCCAGCACAGACAGTACCATGAACACTGAAGCTTTCTTT.

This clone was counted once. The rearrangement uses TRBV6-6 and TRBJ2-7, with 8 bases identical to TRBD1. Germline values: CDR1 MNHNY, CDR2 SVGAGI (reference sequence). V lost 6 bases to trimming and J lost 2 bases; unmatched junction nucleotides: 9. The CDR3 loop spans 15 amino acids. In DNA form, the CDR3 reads TGTGCCAGCAGCCGGATGGACAGGGCAGCCTACGAGCAGTACTTC. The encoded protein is CASSRMDRAAYEQYF.

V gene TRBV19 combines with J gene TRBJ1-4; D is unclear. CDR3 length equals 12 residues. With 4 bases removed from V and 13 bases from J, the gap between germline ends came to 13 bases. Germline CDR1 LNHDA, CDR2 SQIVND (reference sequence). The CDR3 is CASSTGRRILFF. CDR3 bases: TGTGCCAGTAGTACCGGACGGCGTATACTGTTTTTT. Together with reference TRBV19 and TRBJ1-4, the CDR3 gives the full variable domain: DGGITQSPKYLFRKEGQNVTLSCEQNLNHDAMYWYRQDPGQGLRLIYYSQIVNDFQKGDIAEGYSVSREKKESFPLTVTSAQKNPTAFYLCASSTGRRILFFGSGTQLSVL.

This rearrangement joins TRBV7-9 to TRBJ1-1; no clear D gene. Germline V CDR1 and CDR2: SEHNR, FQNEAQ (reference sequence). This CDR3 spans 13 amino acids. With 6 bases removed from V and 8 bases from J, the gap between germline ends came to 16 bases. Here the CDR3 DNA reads TGTGCCAGCAGACCCGTCTCGGGCGGAGAAGCTTTCTTT. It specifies CASRPVSGGEAFF.

DNA of the CDR3: TGTGCCAGCAGTTATATCTCCTACGAGCAGTACTTC. Residues: CASSYISYEQYF. The chain recombines TRBV6-6 with TRBJ2-7; the D is unclear. The germline V gene encodes CDR1 MNHNY and CDR2 SVGAGI (reference sequence). The V end lost 3 bases, the J end lost 0 bases, and 3 bases lay between the germline ends. This CDR3 region has 12 residues.

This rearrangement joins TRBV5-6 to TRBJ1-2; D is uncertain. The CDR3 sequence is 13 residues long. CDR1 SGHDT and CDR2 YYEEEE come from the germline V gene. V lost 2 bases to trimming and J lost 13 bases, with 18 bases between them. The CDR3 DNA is TGTGCCAGCAGCTTACTCTCCGACCTATGGGGCACCTTC. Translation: CASSLLSDLWGTF.

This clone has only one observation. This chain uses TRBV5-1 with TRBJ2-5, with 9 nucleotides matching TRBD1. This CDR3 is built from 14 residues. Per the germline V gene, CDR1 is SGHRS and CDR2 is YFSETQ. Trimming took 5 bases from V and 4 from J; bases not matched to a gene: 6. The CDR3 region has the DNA TGCGCCAGCAGATGGGGACAGGGTATAGAGACCCAGTACTTC. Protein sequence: CASRWGQGIETQYF.

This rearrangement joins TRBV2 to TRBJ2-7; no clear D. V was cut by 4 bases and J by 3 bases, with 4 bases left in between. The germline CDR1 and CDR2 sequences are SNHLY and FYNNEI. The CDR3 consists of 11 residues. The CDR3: CASSVGYEQYF. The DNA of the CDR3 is TGTGCCAGCAGTGTAGGCTACGAGCAGTACTTC.

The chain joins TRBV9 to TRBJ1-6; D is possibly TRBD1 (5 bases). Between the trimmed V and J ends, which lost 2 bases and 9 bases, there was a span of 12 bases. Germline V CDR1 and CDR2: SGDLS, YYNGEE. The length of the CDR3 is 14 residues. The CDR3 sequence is CASSVGERGSPLHF. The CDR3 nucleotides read TGTGCCAGCAGCGTCGGGGAGAGGGGTTCACCCCTCCACTTT.

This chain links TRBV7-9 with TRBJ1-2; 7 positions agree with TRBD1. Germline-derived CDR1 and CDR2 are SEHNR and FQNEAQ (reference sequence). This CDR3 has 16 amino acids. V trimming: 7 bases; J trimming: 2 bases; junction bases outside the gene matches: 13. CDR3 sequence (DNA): TGTGCCAGCACCTCGGGGACAGTTCAAGAGAACTATGGCTACACCTTC. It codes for CASTSGTVQENYGYTF.

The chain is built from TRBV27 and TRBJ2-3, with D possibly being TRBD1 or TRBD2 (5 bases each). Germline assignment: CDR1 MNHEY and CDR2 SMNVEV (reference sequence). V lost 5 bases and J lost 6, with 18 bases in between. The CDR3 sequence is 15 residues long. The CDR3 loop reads CASSALASSGDTQYF. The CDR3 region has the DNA TGTGCCAGCAGTGCCCTAGCCTCCTCAGGGGATACGCAGTATTTT.

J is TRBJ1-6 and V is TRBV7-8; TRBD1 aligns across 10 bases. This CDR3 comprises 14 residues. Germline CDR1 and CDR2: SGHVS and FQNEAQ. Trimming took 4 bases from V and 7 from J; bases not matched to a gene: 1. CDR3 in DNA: TGTGCCAGCAGCTCGGACAGGGGGAATTCACCCCTCCACTTT. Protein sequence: CASSSDRGNSPLHF.

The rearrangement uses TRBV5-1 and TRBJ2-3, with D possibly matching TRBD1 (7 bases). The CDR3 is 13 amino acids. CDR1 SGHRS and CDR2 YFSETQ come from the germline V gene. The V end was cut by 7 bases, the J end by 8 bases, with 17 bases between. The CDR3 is CASRAEGAGTQYF. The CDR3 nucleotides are TGCGCCAGCCGCGCGGAGGGGGCGGGTACGCAGTATTTT.

The CDR3 DNA follows: TGTGCCTGGAGTGTATCCCAGCTAGCGCTCACCGGGGAGCTGTTTTTT. Translating it yields CAWSVSQLALTGELFF. This chain connects TRBV30 to TRBJ2-2, with a tentative D call TRBD2 (6 bases). This CDR3 comprises 16 residues. Germline CDR1 is GTSNPN and CDR2 is SVGIG (reference sequence). V shed 0 bases and J shed 4 bases, with 15 bases lying between them.